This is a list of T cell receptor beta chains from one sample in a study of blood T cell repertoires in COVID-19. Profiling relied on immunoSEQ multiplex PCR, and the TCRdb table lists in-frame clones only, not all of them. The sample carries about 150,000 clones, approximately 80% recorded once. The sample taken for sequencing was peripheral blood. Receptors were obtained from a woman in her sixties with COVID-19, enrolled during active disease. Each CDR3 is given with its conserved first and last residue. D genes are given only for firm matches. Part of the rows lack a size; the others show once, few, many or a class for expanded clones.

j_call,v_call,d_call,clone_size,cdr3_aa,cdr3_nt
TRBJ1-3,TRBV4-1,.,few,CASSQEGQIGNTIYF,TGCGCCAGCAGCCAAGAGGGGCAGATTGGAAACACCATATATTTT
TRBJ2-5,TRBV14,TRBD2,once,CASSGLAGAGETQYF,TGTGCCAGCAGCGGTTTAGCGGGAGCAGGAGAGACCCAGTACTTC
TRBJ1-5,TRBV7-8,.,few,CASSLGHGYSNQPQHF,TGTGCCAGCAGCTTGGGACACGGCTATAGCAATCAGCCCCAGCATTTT
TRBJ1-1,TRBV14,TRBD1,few,CASSQARQGEAFF,TGTGCCAGCAGCCAAGCAAGACAGGGAGAAGCTTTCTTT
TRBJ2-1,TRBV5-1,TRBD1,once,CASSPPGQGVNEQFF,TGCGCCAGCAGCCCCCCCGGACAGGGAGTGAATGAGCAGTTCTTC
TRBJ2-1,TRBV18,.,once,CASSPRTGSSYNEQFF,TGTGCCAGCTCACCACGTACAGGGTCCTCCTACAATGAGCAGTTCTTC
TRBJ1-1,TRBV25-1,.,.,CASSFWGRTEAFF,TGTGCCAGCAGTTTCTGGGGGCGGACTGAAGCTTTCTTT
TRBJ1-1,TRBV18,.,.,CASSPTAMNTEAFF,TGTGCCAGCTCACCGACAGCCATGAACACTGAAGCTTTCTTT
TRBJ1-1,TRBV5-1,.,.,CASSFTQGLENTEAFF,TGCGCCAGCAGCTTTACCCAGGGGCTCGAGAACACTGAAGCTTTCTTT
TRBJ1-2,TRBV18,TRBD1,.,CASSPGTGGLYGYTF,TGTGCCAGCTCACCCGGGACAGGGGGCCTCTATGGCTACACCTTC
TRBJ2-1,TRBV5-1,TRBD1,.,CASSLQGYEQFF,TGCGCCAGCAGTCTACAGGGGTATGAGCAGTTCTTC
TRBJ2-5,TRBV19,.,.,CASSIDSGSQETQYF,TGTGCCAGTAGTATAGATTCAGGCAGCCAAGAGACCCAGTACTTC
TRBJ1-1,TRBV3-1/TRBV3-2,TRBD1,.,CASSPRDREAFF,TGTGCCAGCAGCCCGCGGGACAGGGAAGCTTTCTTT
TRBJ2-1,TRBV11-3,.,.,CASSLVASAYNEQFF,TGTGCCAGCAGCTTAGTGGCTAGCGCATACAATGAGCAGTTCTTC
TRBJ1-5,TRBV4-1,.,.,CASSQGRGDQPQHF,TGCGCCAGCAGCCAGGGCAGGGGCGATCAGCCCCAGCATTTT
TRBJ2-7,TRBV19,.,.,CASSPPAGRLTYEQYF,TGTGCCAGTAGTCCACCTGCGGGTCGACTAACCTACGAGCAGTACTTC
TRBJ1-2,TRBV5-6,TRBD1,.,CASSPQGARGYTF,TGTGCCAGCAGCCCTCAGGGGGCGCGAGGCTACACCTTC
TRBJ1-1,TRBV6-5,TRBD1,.,CASTNRGRSAEAFF,TGTGCCAGCACAAACAGGGGGCGTAGCGCTGAAGCTTTCTTT
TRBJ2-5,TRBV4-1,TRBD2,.,CASSQDPEASGIQETQYF,TGCGCCAGCAGCCAAGACCCCGAGGCTAGCGGCATACAAGAGACCCAGTACTTC
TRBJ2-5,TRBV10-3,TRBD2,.,CATYSAGVQETQYF,TGTGCCACCTACTCCGCGGGGGTACAAGAGACCCAGTACTTC
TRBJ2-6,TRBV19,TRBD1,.,CASSRGTGVSPGANVLTF,TGTGCCAGTAGTAGAGGGACAGGGGTATCCCCTGGGGCCAACGTCCTGACTTTC
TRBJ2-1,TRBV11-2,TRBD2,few,CASSLGALLAGGEQFF,TGTGCCAGCAGCTTAGGTGCCCTACTAGCGGGAGGTGAGCAGTTCTTC
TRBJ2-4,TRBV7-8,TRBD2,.,CASSLSGGSGQNIQYF,TGTGCCAGCAGCTTATCCGGGGGGAGTGGCCAAAACATTCAGTACTTC
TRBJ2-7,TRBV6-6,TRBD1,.,CASKRQGTNEQYF,TGTGCCAGCAAGCGACAGGGGACAAACGAGCAGTACTTC
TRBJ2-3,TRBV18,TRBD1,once,CASSPGTGVSTDTQYF,TGTGCCAGCTCACCAGGGACAGGGGTGAGCACAGATACGCAGTATTTT
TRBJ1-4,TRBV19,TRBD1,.,CASSAPGQGTEKLFF,TGTGCCAGTAGTGCGCCGGGACAGGGAACAGAAAAACTGTTTTTT
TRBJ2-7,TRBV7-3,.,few,CASSWSSYEQYF,TGTGCCAGCAGCTGGAGCTCCTACGAGCAGTACTTC
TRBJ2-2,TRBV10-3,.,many,CAIKGTSGPGELFF,TGTGCCATCAAGGGAACTAGTGGTCCCGGGGAGCTGTTTTTT
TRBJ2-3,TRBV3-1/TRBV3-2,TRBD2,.,CASSRGGGTDTQYF,TGTGCCAGCAGCCGCGGGGGTGGCACAGATACGCAGTATTTT
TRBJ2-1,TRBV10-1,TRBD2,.,CASSRLAETYNEQFF,TGCGCCAGCAGTCGACTAGCGGAAACCTACAATGAGCAGTTCTTC
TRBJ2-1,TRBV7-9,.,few,CASSLATGHGAFLYNEQFF,TGTGCCAGCAGCTTAGCGACAGGCCATGGGGCTTTTCTGTACAATGAGCAGTTCTTC
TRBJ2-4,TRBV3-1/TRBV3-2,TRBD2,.,CASSQGLAGIQYF,TGTGCCAGCAGCCAAGGACTAGCAGGCATTCAGTACTTC
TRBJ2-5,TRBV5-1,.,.,CASSLVATQETQYF,TGCGCCAGCAGCTTGGTAGCGACCCAAGAGACCCAGTACTTC
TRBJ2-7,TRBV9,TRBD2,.,CASSGGLAENYEQYF,TGTGCCAGCAGCGGAGGACTAGCGGAAAACTACGAGCAGTACTTC
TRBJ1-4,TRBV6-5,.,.,CASHPGGAGNEKLFF,TGTGCCAGCCACCCGGGGGGCGCAGGGAATGAAAAACTGTTTTTT
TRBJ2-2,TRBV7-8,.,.,CASSLSTGGELFF,TGTGCCAGCAGCTTAAGTACCGGCGGGGAGCTGTTTTTT
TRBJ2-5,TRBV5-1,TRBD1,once,CASSGTGASQETQYF,TGCGCCAGCAGCGGGACAGGGGCGAGCCAAGAGACCCAGTACTTC
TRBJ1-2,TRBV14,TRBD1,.,CASSQQSGGQYGYTF,TGTGCCAGCAGCCAACAGTCAGGGGGCCAGTATGGCTACACCTTC
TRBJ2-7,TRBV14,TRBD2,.,CASSQGQGLAAYEQYF,TGTGCCAGCAGCCAAGGTCAAGGACTAGCGGCTTACGAGCAGTACTTC
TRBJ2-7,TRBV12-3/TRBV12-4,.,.,CASSPWRGEQYF,TGTGCCAGCAGTCCCTGGAGGGGCGAGCAGTACTTC
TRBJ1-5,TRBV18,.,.,CASSPGPGDQPQHF,TGTGCCAGCTCACCAGGTCCCGGTGATCAGCCCCAGCATTTT
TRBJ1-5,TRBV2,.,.,CASSRDIPSNQPQHF,TGTGCCAGCAGTAGGGACATTCCAAGCAATCAGCCCCAGCATTTT
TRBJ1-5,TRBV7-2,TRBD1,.,CASSLGDRGGQPQHF,TGTGCCAGCAGCTTAGGGGACAGGGGAGGTCAGCCCCAGCATTTT
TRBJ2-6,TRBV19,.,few,CASRQAGANVLTF,TGTGCCAGTAGGCAGGCTGGGGCCAACGTCCTGACTTTC
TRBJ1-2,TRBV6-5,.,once,CASSSPQDPSWGYTF,TGTGCCAGCAGTTCCCCACAGGACCCTTCGTGGGGCTACACCTTC
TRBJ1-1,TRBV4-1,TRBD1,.,CASSQIGQGDTEAFF,TGCGCCAGCAGCCAAATTGGACAGGGAGACACTGAAGCTTTCTTT
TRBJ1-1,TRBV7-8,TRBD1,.,CASSPNRGFTEAFF,TGTGCCAGCAGCCCTAACAGGGGATTTACTGAAGCTTTCTTT
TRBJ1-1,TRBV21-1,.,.,CASSATARDNTEAFF,TGTGCCAGCAGCGCGACGGCCAGGGATAACACTGAAGCTTTCTTT
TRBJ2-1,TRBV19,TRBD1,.,CASSSGTVRNEQFF,TGTGCCAGTAGTTCTGGGACAGTGCGCAATGAGCAGTTCTTC
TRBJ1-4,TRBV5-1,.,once,CASSEASNEKLFF,TGCGCCAGCAGCGAAGCGTCTAATGAAAAACTGTTTTTT
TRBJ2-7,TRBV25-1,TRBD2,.,CASSEEVIAGHYEQYF,TGTGCCAGCAGTGAAGAGGTAATAGCGGGCCATTACGAGCAGTACTTC
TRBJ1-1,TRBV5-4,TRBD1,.,CASSLGYRGENTEAFF,TGTGCCAGCAGCTTGGGTTACAGGGGCGAGAACACTGAAGCTTTCTTT
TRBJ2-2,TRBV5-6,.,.,CASSSLGSANTGELFF,TGTGCCAGCAGCTCGCTCGGGTCTGCGAACACCGGGGAGCTGTTTTTT
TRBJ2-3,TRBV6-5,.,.,CASSYSGGLDTQYF,TGTGCCAGCAGTTACTCGGGGGGTTTAGATACGCAGTATTTT
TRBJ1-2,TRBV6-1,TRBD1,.,CASIPRAGQLYGYTF,TGTGCCAGCATTCCACGCGCGGGACAGCTCTATGGCTACACCTTC